The following is a TCR beta chain sequence with its context. Its target is unknown. This entry comes from a study of shared clonotypes between healthy human individuals. Study details: Used for every donor were three CD4 naive, three CD4 memory, two CD8 naive and one CD8 memory plate.

The CDR3 extends over 14 amino acids. V lost 1 base to trimming and J lost 5 bases; unmatched junction nucleotides: 4. CDR1 is GTSNPN and CDR2 is SVGIG in the germline V gene (reference sequence). Sequencing was performed with immunoSEQ multiplex PCR; in TCRdb, only in-frame clones are kept and a portion is missing. The sample lists 2,500,000 or so clones, around 90% occurring once. General study points: Naive CD4 clonotypes overlapped across several donors at roughly 5%.

This rearrangement joins TRBV30 to TRBJ2-2; 7 bases agree with TRBD1. This TCR came from a man aged 18 to 35 in good health. The sequenced sample consisted of naive CD4+ T cells sorted from blood. Stated subset: CD45RA+ positively selected. The CDR3 protein is CAWSATGWTGELFF. The CDR3 nucleotides are TGTGCCTGGAGTGCGACAGGGTGGACCGGGGAGCTGTTTTTT. Supplemented by reference TRBV30 and TRBJ2-2, the full variable domain reads SQTIHQWPATLVQPVGSPLSLECTVEGTSNPNLYWYRQAAGRGLQLLFYSVGIGQISSEVPQNLSASRPQDRQFILSSKKLLLSDSGFYLCAWSATGWTGELFFGEGSRLTVL.